The clone carrying this T cell receptor beta chain has just one count. Its antigen is currently unknown. Only in-frame clones appear in the TCRdb table, and some are missing; sequencing was by immunoSEQ multiplex PCR. The table shows about 4,500 clones, with 70% to 90% occurring only once. This specimen belongs to a study of T cell clonotyping in hematopoietic cell transplantation. Study-level points and caveats: Cells were unsorted, so CD4 and CD8 contributions were not separated.

The receptor was isolated from a male patient aged 60-70 years who had an allogeneic stem cell transplant from an unrelated donor, so T cells may come from the graft donor. Some clones in this sample may be carry-over from other donors' samples. Sequences were derived from peripheral blood mononuclear cells, sampled 180 days after allogeneic stem cell transplant.

The CDR3 DNA sequence: TGCGCCAGCAGCCAAGAAGGAGGGTTAGAGACGCAGTATTTT. Translated, it gives CASSQEGGLETQYF. This sequence joins TRBV4-1 and TRBJ2-3; perhaps TRBD2 as D (6 bases). This CDR3 region has 14 residues. CDR1 and CDR2 from the germline V gene are MGHRA and YSYEKL. Trimming left V 0 bases short and J 9 bases short, with 13 bases between.